These T cell receptor beta chains were read from a single sample in a study of CD8 T cells in ankylosing spondylitis. Using its own MiXCR run on the 5' RACE reads, TCRdb lists one record per CDR3 protein. Here the sample spans roughly 150,000 distinct CDR3 sequences, about 7% being singletons. Source material: blood, either unsorted or a sorted T cell fraction (not recorded which). The receptors were gathered from a female donor with ankylosing spondylitis or in good health (not recorded which). Both conserved end residues are part of each CDR3. A D gene is named only where the DNA matches it firmly. Not all rows give a size; the values are once, few, many and, for expanded clones, a class.

D gene: TRBD2; V gene: TRBV5-1; CDR3 length: 15; clone size: many; J gene: TRBJ2-1; CDR3 DNA: TGCGCCAGCAGCTTGGAGCGGGGCGACTACAATGAGCAGTTCTTC; CDR3 protein: CASSLERGDYNEQFF
D gene: TRBD1; V gene: TRBV10-3; CDR3 length: 14; clone size: many; J gene: TRBJ1-1; CDR3 DNA: TGTGCCACCTGGAGAGACAGGGACGGCACTGAAGCTTTCTTT; CDR3 protein: CATWRDRDGTEAFF
D gene: NA; V gene: TRBV9; CDR3 length: 18; clone size: many; J gene: TRBJ2-1; CDR3 DNA: TGTGCCAGGAGACCGGGACTCGATCGCCCTGGCTCCTACAATGAGCAGTTCTTC; CDR3 protein: CARRPGLDRPGSYNEQFF
D gene: TRBD2; V gene: TRBV20-1; CDR3 length: 16; clone size: many; J gene: TRBJ2-1; CDR3 DNA: TGCAGTGCCCGAACTAGCGGGGGGGCCTTAGAACGAGAGCAGTTCTTC; CDR3 protein: CSARTSGGALEREQFF
D gene: TRBD2; V gene: TRBV7-9; CDR3 length: 16; clone size: many; J gene: TRBJ2-1; CDR3 DNA: TGTGCCAGCAGGACTAGCGTAGCGGGGGCACCCGACTCTCCGTTCTTC; CDR3 protein: CASRTSVAGAPDSPFF
D gene: NA; V gene: TRBV11-2; CDR3 length: 17; clone size: NA; J gene: TRBJ2-2; CDR3 DNA: TGTGCCAGCAGCTTAGATCTAGAACAGGGAAGTACCGGGGAGCTGTTTTTT; CDR3 protein: CASSLDLEQGSTGELFF
D gene: TRBD1; V gene: TRBV10-3; CDR3 length: 12; clone size: NA; J gene: TRBJ1-3; CDR3 DNA: TGTGCCATCAGTGATGCGAGGACAGGGTTATATTTT; CDR3 protein: CAISDARTGLYF
D gene: TRBD1; V gene: TRBV6-1; CDR3 length: 15; clone size: many; J gene: TRBJ1-1; CDR3 DNA: TGTGCCAGCACCTTAATTACAGGGGTAGGGACTGAAGCTTTCTTT; CDR3 protein: CASTLITGVGTEAFF
D gene: NA; V gene: TRBV5-5; CDR3 length: 15; clone size: many; J gene: TRBJ1-2; CDR3 DNA: TGTGCCAGCAGCGCCTATGCGGCAGGGTACTATGGCTACACCTTC; CDR3 protein: CASSAYAAGYYGYTF
D gene: TRBD1; V gene: TRBV6-1; CDR3 length: 15; clone size: many; J gene: TRBJ2-7; CDR3 DNA: TGTGCCAGCAGTGAAAGTGCAGGGGGCGTCTACGAGCAGTACTTC; CDR3 protein: CASSESAGGVYEQYF
D gene: NA; V gene: TRBV6-6; CDR3 length: 14; clone size: many; J gene: TRBJ2-7; CDR3 DNA: TGTGCCAGCAGTTACCCCGAGAGCTCCTACGAGCAGTACTTC; CDR3 protein: CASSYPESSYEQYF
D gene: TRBD2; V gene: TRBV6-1; CDR3 length: 15; clone size: many; J gene: TRBJ2-1; CDR3 DNA: TGTGCCAGCAGTGAAAGCCTAGCGGGGGGGTTTGAGCAGTTCTTC; CDR3 protein: CASSESLAGGFEQFF
D gene: TRBD2; V gene: TRBV20-1; CDR3 length: 12; clone size: many; J gene: TRBJ2-7; CDR3 DNA: TGCAGTGCACTAGCGGGGATCTACGAGCAGTACTTC; CDR3 protein: CSALAGIYEQYF
D gene: TRBD2; V gene: TRBV5-1; CDR3 length: 18; clone size: many; J gene: TRBJ2-1; CDR3 DNA: TGCGCCAGCAGCTTACGCGGGGCAAGGACTAGCGGAAACAATGAGCAGTTCTTC; CDR3 protein: CASSLRGARTSGNNEQFF
D gene: NA; V gene: TRBV28; CDR3 length: 14; clone size: NA; J gene: TRBJ2-2; CDR3 DNA: TGTGCCAGCAGTCCCAGAACTCCTCCCGGGGAGCTGTTTTTT; CDR3 protein: CASSPRTPPGELFF
D gene: NA; V gene: TRBV5-1; CDR3 length: 15; clone size: many; J gene: TRBJ2-3; CDR3 DNA: TGCGCCAGCAGCTTGGACTCACAGGGCTCAGATACGCAGTATTTT; CDR3 protein: CASSLDSQGSDTQYF
D gene: TRBD1; V gene: TRBV5-5; CDR3 length: 14; clone size: few; J gene: TRBJ2-7; CDR3 DNA: TGTGCCAGCAGCTGGGGACAGGGTAGTTACGAGCAGTACTTC; CDR3 protein: CASSWGQGSYEQYF
D gene: TRBD1; V gene: TRBV5-1; CDR3 length: 15; clone size: many; J gene: TRBJ1-1; CDR3 DNA: TGCGCCAGCAGCCCCGGACAGGGGGCGAAGTCTGAAGCTTTCTTT; CDR3 protein: CASSPGQGAKSEAFF
D gene: NA; V gene: TRBV4-1; CDR3 length: 17; clone size: many; J gene: TRBJ1-4; CDR3 DNA: TGCGCCAGCAGCCCCCAACAGCAACGGGACGCCGGTGAAAAACTGTTTTTT; CDR3 protein: CASSPQQQRDAGEKLFF
D gene: NA; V gene: TRBV20-1; CDR3 length: 14; clone size: many; J gene: TRBJ1-1; CDR3 DNA: TGCAGTGCTAGTCGCGGGGGGGCGAACACTGAAGCTTTCTTT; CDR3 protein: CSASRGGANTEAFF
D gene: NA; V gene: TRBV30; CDR3 length: 15; clone size: many; J gene: TRBJ1-2; CDR3 DNA: TGTGCCTGGCATCTCTCGGCGGGGAGTAACTATGGCTACACCTTC; CDR3 protein: CAWHLSAGSNYGYTF
D gene: TRBD1; V gene: TRBV9; CDR3 length: 15; clone size: many; J gene: TRBJ2-3; CDR3 DNA: TGTGCCAGCAGCGAAGGGACAGGGGAATTGGATACGCAGTATTTT; CDR3 protein: CASSEGTGELDTQYF
D gene: NA; V gene: TRBV19; CDR3 length: 12; clone size: NA; J gene: TRBJ1-5; CDR3 DNA: TGTGCCACATCGGGGGGAAATCAGCCCCATCATTTT; CDR3 protein: CATSGGNQPHHF
D gene: NA; V gene: TRBV5-1; CDR3 length: 16; clone size: NA; J gene: TRBJ1-1; CDR3 DNA: TGCGCCAGCAGCCCGGGACCCGAACGAACTAACACTGAAGCTTTCTTT; CDR3 protein: CASSPGPERTNTEAFF
D gene: NA; V gene: TRBV6-5; CDR3 length: 14; clone size: many; J gene: TRBJ1-1; CDR3 DNA: TGTGCCAGCAGTTACGCTCTGGATTTCACTGAAGCTTTCTTT; CDR3 protein: CASSYALDFTEAFF
D gene: TRBD2; V gene: TRBV30; CDR3 length: 15; clone size: many; J gene: TRBJ2-1; CDR3 DNA: TGTGCCTGGAGATCTCGGACTAGCGGGGGGGATGAGCAGTTCTTC; CDR3 protein: CAWRSRTSGGDEQFF
D gene: NA; V gene: TRBV7-2; CDR3 length: 16; clone size: many; J gene: TRBJ2-3; CDR3 DNA: TGTGCCAGCAGCGCCGACTACTCCTCTGGCACAGATACGCAGTATTTT; CDR3 protein: CASSADYSSGTDTQYF
D gene: TRBD1; V gene: TRBV7-2; CDR3 length: 14; clone size: many; J gene: TRBJ1-2; CDR3 DNA: TGTGCCAGCAGCTTAGAAAACAGGGGTTGGGGCTACACCTTC; CDR3 protein: CASSLENRGWGYTF
D gene: TRBD2; V gene: TRBV3-1; CDR3 length: 19; clone size: NA; J gene: TRBJ2-1; CDR3 DNA: TGTGCCAGCAGCCAGCAGGCCCCTTTAGCGGGGGGGCCTCGCAATGAGCAGTTCTTC; CDR3 protein: CASSQQAPLAGGPRNEQFF
D gene: NA; V gene: TRBV29-1; CDR3 length: 13; clone size: many; J gene: TRBJ1-1; CDR3 DNA: TGCAGCGTGGGGGACACGGTGAACACTGAAGCTTTCTTT; CDR3 protein: CSVGDTVNTEAFF
D gene: TRBD1; V gene: TRBV5-1; CDR3 length: 17; clone size: many; J gene: TRBJ1-6; CDR3 DNA: TGCGCCAGCAGTTCCGGGACAGGGGGCTGGGCGAATTCACCCCTCCACTTT; CDR3 protein: CASSSGTGGWANSPLHF
D gene: NA; V gene: TRBV14; CDR3 length: 13; clone size: many; J gene: TRBJ1-5; CDR3 DNA: TGTGCCAGCAGCCAAGGAATCAATCAGCCCCAGCATTTT; CDR3 protein: CASSQGINQPQHF
D gene: TRBD1; V gene: TRBV5-1; CDR3 length: 15; clone size: many; J gene: TRBJ1-2; CDR3 DNA: TGCGCCAGCAGCTCTGACAGGGCCGCGGGTCGTGGCTACACCTTC; CDR3 protein: CASSSDRAAGRGYTF
D gene: NA; V gene: TRBV20-1; CDR3 length: 14; clone size: many; J gene: TRBJ2-7; CDR3 DNA: TGCAGTGCCACGTTGGAGGGGATTTCCTACGAGCAGTACTTC; CDR3 protein: CSATLEGISYEQYF
D gene: TRBD1; V gene: TRBV6-1; CDR3 length: 17; clone size: few; J gene: TRBJ1-5; CDR3 DNA: TGTGCCAGCAGACAGGGACAGGGGAGGACCAGCAATCAGCCCCAGCATTTT; CDR3 protein: CASRQGQGRTSNQPQHF
D gene: TRBD2; V gene: TRBV5-1; CDR3 length: 16; clone size: many; J gene: TRBJ2-1; CDR3 DNA: TGCGCCAGCAGCCCAAGACTAGCCCGGCGGGCCCAAGGGCAGTTCTTC; CDR3 protein: CASSPRLARRAQGQFF
D gene: TRBD1; V gene: TRBV5-1; CDR3 length: 13; clone size: many; J gene: TRBJ2-7; CDR3 DNA: TGCGCCAGCAGCTTCTTGGGACAGGCCGAGCAGTACTTC; CDR3 protein: CASSFLGQAEQYF
D gene: NA; V gene: TRBV5-1; CDR3 length: 14; clone size: many; J gene: TRBJ2-3; CDR3 DNA: TGCGCCAGCAGCTTGGATCGGGCCTCAGATACGCAGTATTTT; CDR3 protein: CASSLDRASDTQYF
D gene: NA; V gene: TRBV29-1; CDR3 length: 12; clone size: many; J gene: TRBJ1-1; CDR3 DNA: TGCAGCGGCTACAGGTCGGACACTGAAGCTTTCTTT; CDR3 protein: CSGYRSDTEAFF
D gene: TRBD1; V gene: TRBV18; CDR3 length: 15; clone size: few; J gene: TRBJ1-1; CDR3 DNA: TGTGCCAGCTCACTATACAGGGGGATGAACACTGAAGCTTTCTTT; CDR3 protein: CASSLYRGMNTEAFF
D gene: NA; V gene: TRBV6-1; CDR3 length: 15; clone size: many; J gene: TRBJ2-1; CDR3 DNA: TGTGCCAGCAGTGGGGCGGAACTCTCCTACAATGAGCAGTTCTTC; CDR3 protein: CASSGAELSYNEQFF
D gene: NA; V gene: TRBV20-1; CDR3 length: 13; clone size: many; J gene: TRBJ1-4; CDR3 DNA: TGCAGTGCTAGAAAGGACGTAAATGAAAAACTGTTTTTT; CDR3 protein: CSARKDVNEKLFF
D gene: NA; V gene: TRBV4-3; CDR3 length: 15; clone size: many; J gene: TRBJ2-3; CDR3 DNA: TGCGCCAGCAGCCAAGATATTTCCCCCACAGATACGCAGTATTTT; CDR3 protein: CASSQDISPTDTQYF
D gene: NA; V gene: TRBV4-2; CDR3 length: 15; clone size: NA; J gene: TRBJ2-5; CDR3 DNA: TGTGCCAGCAGCCAAGTCCAGGGACCACAAGAGACCCAGTACTTC; CDR3 protein: CASSQVQGPQETQYF
D gene: NA; V gene: TRBV30; CDR3 length: 15; clone size: few; J gene: TRBJ2-3; CDR3 DNA: TGTGCCTGGAGTGTGGCGGGGCATCCCTCCGATACGCAGTATTTT; CDR3 protein: CAWSVAGHPSDTQYF
D gene: NA; V gene: TRBV27; CDR3 length: 16; clone size: many; J gene: TRBJ1-1; CDR3 DNA: TGTGCCAGCAGTTATAATCCTGGGGCCCGGTGGACTGAAGCTTTCTTT; CDR3 protein: CASSYNPGARWTEAFF
D gene: TRBD1; V gene: TRBV7-9; CDR3 length: 14; clone size: many; J gene: TRBJ1-2; CDR3 DNA: TGTGCCAGCAGGGCAGGGACAGCTAACTATGGCTACACCTTC; CDR3 protein: CASRAGTANYGYTF
D gene: NA; V gene: TRBV7-6; CDR3 length: 15; clone size: few; J gene: TRBJ1-4; CDR3 DNA: TGTGCCAGCAGCTTCTGGGTCGGCGGAGGTGAAAAACTGTTTTTT; CDR3 protein: CASSFWVGGGEKLFF
D gene: NA; V gene: TRBV13; CDR3 length: 14; clone size: once; J gene: TRBJ2-7; CDR3 DNA: TGTGCCAGCGGCCTTGACCTATTCTCCTACGAGCAATACTTC; CDR3 protein: CASGLDLFSYEQYF
D gene: NA; V gene: TRBV7-9; CDR3 length: 16; clone size: many; J gene: TRBJ2-2; CDR3 DNA: TGTGCCAGCAGCTTTAATCTAGCGATGAACACCGGGGAGCTGTTTTTT; CDR3 protein: CASSFNLAMNTGELFF
D gene: NA; V gene: TRBV20-1; CDR3 length: 16; clone size: many; J gene: TRBJ2-7; CDR3 DNA: TGCAGTGCTAGAGGTCAGGATCAGGACAGATCCTACGAGCAGTACTTC; CDR3 protein: CSARGQDQDRSYEQYF
D gene: TRBD1; V gene: TRBV15; CDR3 length: 16; clone size: many; J gene: TRBJ1-2; CDR3 DNA: TGTGCCACCAGCAGAGGAGGGAACAGGGGGTCTTATGGCTACACCTTC; CDR3 protein: CATSRGGNRGSYGYTF
D gene: NA; V gene: TRBV7-3; CDR3 length: 15; clone size: many; J gene: TRBJ1-1; CDR3 DNA: TGTGCCAGCAGCCTAGAGGCAGGGGCCGGTACCGAAGCTTTCTTT; CDR3 protein: CASSLEAGAGTEAFF
D gene: NA; V gene: TRBV5-1; CDR3 length: 14; clone size: many; J gene: TRBJ2-2; CDR3 DNA: TGCGCCAGCAGCTGGACGGGATACACCGGGGAGCTGTTTTTT; CDR3 protein: CASSWTGYTGELFF